These 14 T cell receptor beta chains were all obtained from the same sample, sequenced in a study of regulatory T cells in long-lasting Graves disease. iRepertoire HTBI primers and Arm-PCR of CDR3 regions built TCR beta libraries. MiXCR was run by TCRdb on the multiplex PCR reads, yielding one entry per CDR3 protein. The table records 700,000 or so distinct CDR3 sequences, 25% to 30% of them present only once. The time point was: persistent/refractory GD, antithyroid drugs over 5 years with positive TRAb. Making the TCR library involved RNA that had been extracted from PBMCs. This material consisted of peripheral blood mononuclear cells (PBMCs), taken when the disease was refractory, from a patient treated with antithyroid drugs. These receptors originate from a female donor with Graves disease.

There are a few counts of this clonotype. V and J are TRBV2 and TRBJ2-2, with 8 bases aligning to TRBD1. V gave up 7 bases and J gave up 5 bases; unmatched junction bases: 18. The CDR3 spans 18 residues. The germline gives CDR1 SNHLY, CDR2 FYNNEI. CDR3 protein: CASTFSRPGTGGTGELFF. The CDR3 DNA reads TGTGCCAGCACATTCTCCCGCCCCGGGACAGGCGGTACCGGGGAGCTGTTTTTT.

This clonotype was recorded a few times. The CDR3 does not close with the conserved phenylalanine or tryptophan, likely indicating a read error. This sequence joins TRBV27 and TRBJ1-6; the D gene is possibly TRBD1 (5 bases). The length of the CDR3 is 15 residues. The V gene lost 2 bases and the J gene lost 4 bases, with 9 bases spanning the gap. Per the germline V gene, CDR1 is MNHEY and CDR2 is SMNVEV (reference sequence). CDR3 nucleotide sequence: TGTGCCAGCAGTTTAAATGAGGGGTATAATTCACCCCTCCACCTT. It yields the protein CASSLNEGYNSPLHL.

This clonotype was seen a few times. The chain links TRBV12-3 or TRBV12-4 to TRBJ1-5; no clear D gene. The V gene lost 7 bases and the J gene lost 2 bases, with 12 bases spanning the gap. The length of the CDR3 is 14 residues. The CDR3 loop reads CASTLRIGNQPQHF. Written as DNA, the CDR3 is TGTGCCAGCACCCTAAGGATTGGCAATCAGCCCCAGCATTTT.

This clonotype was counted a few times. The rearrangement joins TRBV5-1 to TRBJ2-5, with 8 bases identical to TRBD2. This CDR3 spans 15 amino acids. The V gene end was trimmed by 6 bases and the J gene end by 1 base; junction bases not matched to a gene: 8. The V gene's germline CDR1 is SGHRS and CDR2 YFSETQ. The CDR3 loop reads CASTELAVPQETQYF. The CDR3 region has the DNA TGCGCCAGCACCGAACTAGCGGTCCCCCAAGAGACCCAGTACTTC.

The chain has TRBV27 and TRBJ2-7; D unresolved. CDR1 is MNHEY and CDR2 is SMNVEV in the germline V gene (reference sequence). Trimming pared 7 bases from V and 7 bases from J, leaving 5 bases between. CDR3 length: 9 amino acids. CDR3 nucleotide sequence: TGTGCCAGCATGAGGGAGCAGTACTTC. It is translated as CASMREQYF.

This clonotype was seen more than once but under ten times. The chain employs TRBV20-1 and TRBJ2-7; 8 nucleotides line up with TRBD2. J was trimmed by 0 bases and V by 6 bases; bases with no gene match: 7. Germline-derived CDR1 and CDR2 are DFQATT and SNEGSKA (reference sequence). This CDR3 contains 14 residues. The CDR3 DNA is TGCAGTGCGAAAGTAGCGGGGAGCTCCTACGAGCAGTACTTC. Its protein product is CSAKVAGSSYEQYF.

Ten or more counts support this clonotype. J is TRBJ1-5 and V is TRBV2, with TRBD1 matching over 10 bases. CDR3 length equals 14 residues. With 7 bases clipped from V and 4 bases from J, the junction kept 4 bases outside the gene matches. Per the germline V gene, CDR1 is SNHLY and CDR2 is FYNNEI. This chain's CDR3 is CASNVDRGNQPQHF. CDR3 nucleotide sequence: TGTGCCAGCAATGTGGACAGGGGGAATCAGCCCCAGCATTTT.

The chain carries TRBV12-3 or TRBV12-4 and TRBJ1-2, with D possibly being TRBD1 (5 bases). The CDR3 is 15 residues long. Trimming left V 5 bases short and J 6 bases short, with 19 bases between. The CDR3 nucleotides read TGTGCCAGCAGTCTGTGGGACGGGGATCTGGATGGCTACACCTTC. Protein sequence: CASSLWDGDLDGYTF.

This clonotype was seen ten or more times. V and J are TRBV11-2 and TRBJ2-2; D gene unclear. Germline V gene sequence: CDR1 SGHAT, CDR2 FQNNGV. The CDR3 contains 14 residues. Trimming left V 1 base short and J 1 base short, with 4 bases between. The CDR3 bases are TGTGCCAGCAGCTTAGCCAAGAACACCGGGGAGCTGTTTTTT. Protein product: CASSLAKNTGELFF.

V and J are TRBV13 and TRBJ2-7; TRBD2 matches 13 bases. Germline V gene sequence: CDR1 PRHDT, CDR2 FYEKMQ (reference sequence). CDR3 length: 15 amino acids. The ends lost 4 bases at V and 7 bases at J; junction bases unmatched: 7. CDR3 loop: CASSSSGTSGTEQYF. The CDR3 nucleotides read TGTGCCAGCAGCTCCTCCGGGACTAGCGGGACAGAGCAGTACTTC.

This clonotype was seen only a few times. This rearrangement joins TRBV6-1 to TRBJ1-5; D might be TRBD1 (5 bases). This CDR3 is 15 amino acids long. Looked up from germline, CDR1 is MNHNS and CDR2 is SASEGT. Trimming cost V 2 bases and J 7 bases, with 15 bases left between them. CDR3 coding DNA: TGTGCCAGCAGTGAATCAGGCAGGGTGCTCCAGCCCCAGCATTTT. Translated: CASSESGRVLQPQHF.

Details on this clonotype: Given a much more abundant clone one base away, this may be a read error. This chain joins TRBV6-1 and TRBJ1-1, with D perhaps TRBD1 (5 bases). CDR1 is MNHNS, CDR2 SASEGT, per germline. The length of the CDR3 is 14 residues. Written as DNA, the CDR3 is TGTGCCAGCAGGTCCGGGACTTTGAACGCTGAAGCTTTCTTT. Residues: CASRSGTLNAEAFF.

V is TRBV7-9 and J is TRBJ2-7; TRBD2 is a possible D gene (6 bases). V was shortened by 6 bases and J by 2 bases, with 14 bases between the two germline ends. This CDR3 spans 14 amino acids. CDR1 and CDR2 from the germline V gene are SEHNR and FQNEAQ (reference sequence). The CDR3 sequence is CASRSDRGTYEQYF. The CDR3 bases are TGTGCCAGCAGGTCTGACCGCGGGACCTACGAGCAGTACTTC.

This clonotype has a handful of counts. The V gene is TRBV19, the J gene TRBJ2-5; no clear D gene. This CDR3 is built from 13 residues. Trimming left V 3 bases short and J 3 bases short, with 8 bases between. Per germline, CDR1 LNHDA and CDR2 SQIVND (reference sequence). CDR3 sequence reads: CASSIGRKETQYF. The CDR3 DNA reads TGTGCCAGTAGTATTGGAAGGAAAGAGACCCAGTACTTC.